The present entry profiles one TCR beta chain with its context. What it binds is not known. V gave up 3 bases and J gave up 7 bases; unmatched junction bases: 4. CDR3 length: 14 residues. Germline CDR1 reads SGDLS; CDR2 reads YYNGEE. The assay was immunoSEQ multiplex PCR, and TCRdb's table has in-frame clones only and misses some. The sample lists roughly 2,000,000 clones, roughly 95% seen once, with about 1.6% in the top ten. These data belong to a study of shared clonotypes between healthy human individuals. Whole-study results and caveats: Unshared clonotypes carried lower generation probabilities than those common to all four donors.

CD45RO-negative cells were positively selected for CCR7, leaving out terminally differentiated effector memory CD45RA+ cells. The sample consisted of naive CD8+ T cells from PBMCs. This rearrangement joins TRBV9 to TRBJ2-1, with TRBD2 matching over 10 bases. This receptor was taken from a man aged 18 to 30 in good health. Some clones in this sample may be carry-over from other donors' samples. The CDR3 sequence is CASSDGLAENEQFF. The DNA for the CDR3 is TGTGCCAGCAGCGACGGACTAGCGGAAAATGAGCAGTTCTTC.